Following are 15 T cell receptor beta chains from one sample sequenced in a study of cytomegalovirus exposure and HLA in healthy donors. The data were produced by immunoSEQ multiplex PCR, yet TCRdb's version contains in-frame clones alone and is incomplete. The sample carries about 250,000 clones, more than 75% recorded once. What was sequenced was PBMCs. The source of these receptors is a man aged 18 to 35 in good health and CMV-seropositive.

In nucleotides, the CDR3 is TGTGCCAGCAGCCAGGGAGTGGGGGCTAGCGGGAGTGTGTACGAGCAGTACTTC. This encodes CASSQGVGASGSVYEQYF. This rearrangement joins TRBV4-2 to TRBJ2-7, with 10 nucleotides matching TRBD2. The CDR3 is 18 residues long. Germline assignment: CDR1 LGHNA and CDR2 YNFKEQ. The V segment lost 3 bases and the J segment 4 bases; nucleotides outside the gene matches: 15.

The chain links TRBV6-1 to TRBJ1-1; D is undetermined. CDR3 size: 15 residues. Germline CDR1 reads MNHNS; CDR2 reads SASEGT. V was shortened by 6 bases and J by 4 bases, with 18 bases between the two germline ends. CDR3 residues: CASSRQELVITEAFF. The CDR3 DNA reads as TGTGCCAGCAGCCGTCAGGAGCTGGTTATCACTGAAGCTTTCTTT.

The CDR3 DNA reads TGTGCCAGCAGGCCAGCCGGGGGCGGGGGACAAGAGACCCAGTACTTC. Translated: CASRPAGGGGQETQYF. This chain connects TRBV6-6 to TRBJ2-5, with D perhaps TRBD2 (7 bases). From germline, CDR1 is MNHNY and CDR2 SVGAGI (reference sequence). V shed 6 bases and J shed 2 bases, with 19 bases lying between them. The CDR3 extends over 16 amino acids.

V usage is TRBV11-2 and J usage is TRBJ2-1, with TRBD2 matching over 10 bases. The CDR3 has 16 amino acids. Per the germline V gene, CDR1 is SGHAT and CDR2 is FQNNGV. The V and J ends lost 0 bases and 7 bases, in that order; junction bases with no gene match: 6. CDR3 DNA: TGTGCCAGCAGCTTAGATCCTAGCGGGAGCAGGAATGAGCAGTTCTTC. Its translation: CASSLDPSGSRNEQFF. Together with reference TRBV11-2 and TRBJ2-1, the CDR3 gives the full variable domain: EAGVAQSPRYKIIEKRQSVAFWCNPISGHATLYWYQQILGQGPKLLIQFQNNGVVDDSQLPKDRFSAERLKGVDSTLKIQPAKLEDSAVYLCASSLDPSGSRNEQFFGPGTRLTVL.

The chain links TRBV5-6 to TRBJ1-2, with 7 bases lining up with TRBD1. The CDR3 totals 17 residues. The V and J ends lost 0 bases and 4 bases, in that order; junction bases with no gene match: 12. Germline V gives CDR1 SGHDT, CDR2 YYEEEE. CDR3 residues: CASSLGQGGRGTYGYTF. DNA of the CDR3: TGTGCCAGCAGCTTGGGGCAGGGGGGAAGGGGAACCTATGGCTACACCTTC.

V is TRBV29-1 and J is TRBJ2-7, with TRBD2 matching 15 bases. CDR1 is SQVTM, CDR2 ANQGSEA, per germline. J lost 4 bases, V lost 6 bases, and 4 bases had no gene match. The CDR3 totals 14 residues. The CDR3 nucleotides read TGCAGCGTCGGGACTAGCGGGAGGCTTTACGAGCAGTACTTC. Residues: CSVGTSGRLYEQYF.

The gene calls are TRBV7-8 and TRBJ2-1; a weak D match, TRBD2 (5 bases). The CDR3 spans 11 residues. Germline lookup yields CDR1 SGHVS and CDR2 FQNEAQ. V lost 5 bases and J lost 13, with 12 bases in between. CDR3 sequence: CASSPGLTQFF. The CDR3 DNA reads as TGTGCCAGCAGCCCAGGACTGACACAGTTCTTC.

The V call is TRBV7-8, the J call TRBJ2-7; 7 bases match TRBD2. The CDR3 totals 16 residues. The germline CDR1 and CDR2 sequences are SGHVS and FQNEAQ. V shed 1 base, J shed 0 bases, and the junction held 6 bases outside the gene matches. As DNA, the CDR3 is TGTGCCAGCAGCTTAGTGCGGGAGCGGCCCTCCTACGAGCAGTACTTC. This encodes CASSLVRERPSYEQYF.

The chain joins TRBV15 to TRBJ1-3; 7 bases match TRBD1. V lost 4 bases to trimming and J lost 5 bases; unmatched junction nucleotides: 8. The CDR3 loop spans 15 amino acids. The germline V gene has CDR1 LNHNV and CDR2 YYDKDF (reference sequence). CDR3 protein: CATSKTGEMRNTIYF. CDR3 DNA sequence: TGTGCCACCAGCAAAACAGGGGAAATGAGAAACACCATATATTTT.

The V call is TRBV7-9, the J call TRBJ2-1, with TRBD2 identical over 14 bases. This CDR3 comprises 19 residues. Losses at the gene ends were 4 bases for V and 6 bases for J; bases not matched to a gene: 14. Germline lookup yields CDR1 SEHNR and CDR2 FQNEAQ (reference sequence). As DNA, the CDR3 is TGTGCCAGCAGCTCCATTCGGACTAGCGGGAGGAGATCCGGCAATGAGCAGTTCTTC. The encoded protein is CASSSIRTSGRRSGNEQFF.

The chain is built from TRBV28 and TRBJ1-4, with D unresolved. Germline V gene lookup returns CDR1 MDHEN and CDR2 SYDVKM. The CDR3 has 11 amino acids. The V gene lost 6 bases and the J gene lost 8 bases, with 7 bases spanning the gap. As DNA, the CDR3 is TGTGCCAGCAGATCAATAGAAAAACTGTTTTTT. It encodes CASRSIEKLFF.

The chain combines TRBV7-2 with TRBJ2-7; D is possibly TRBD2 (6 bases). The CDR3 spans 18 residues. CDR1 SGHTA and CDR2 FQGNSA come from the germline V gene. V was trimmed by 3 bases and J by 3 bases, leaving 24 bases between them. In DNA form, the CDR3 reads TGTGCCAGCAGCTTCGGGGGAGGTCGGCAGGGAGGCGGCTACGAGCAGTACTTC. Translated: CASSFGGGRQGGGYEQYF.

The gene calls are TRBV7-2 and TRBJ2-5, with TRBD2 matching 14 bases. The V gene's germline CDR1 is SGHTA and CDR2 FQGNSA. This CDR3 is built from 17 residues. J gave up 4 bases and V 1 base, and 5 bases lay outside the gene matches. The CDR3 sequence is CASSLGGLAGARETQYF. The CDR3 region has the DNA TGTGCCAGCAGCTTAGGGGGACTAGCGGGAGCCAGAGAGACCCAGTACTTC.

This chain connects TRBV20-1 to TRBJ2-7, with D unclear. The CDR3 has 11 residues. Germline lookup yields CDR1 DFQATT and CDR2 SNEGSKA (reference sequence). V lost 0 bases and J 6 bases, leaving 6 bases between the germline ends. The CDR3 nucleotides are TGCAGTGCTAGAGAGGATCGCGAGCAGTACTTC. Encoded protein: CSAREDREQYF.

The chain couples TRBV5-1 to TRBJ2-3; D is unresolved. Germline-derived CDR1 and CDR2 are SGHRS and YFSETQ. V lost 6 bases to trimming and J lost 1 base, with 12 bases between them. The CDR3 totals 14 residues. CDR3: CASNNRPRTDTQYF. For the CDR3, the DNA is TGCGCCAGCAACAACCGGCCCCGCACAGATACGCAGTATTTT.